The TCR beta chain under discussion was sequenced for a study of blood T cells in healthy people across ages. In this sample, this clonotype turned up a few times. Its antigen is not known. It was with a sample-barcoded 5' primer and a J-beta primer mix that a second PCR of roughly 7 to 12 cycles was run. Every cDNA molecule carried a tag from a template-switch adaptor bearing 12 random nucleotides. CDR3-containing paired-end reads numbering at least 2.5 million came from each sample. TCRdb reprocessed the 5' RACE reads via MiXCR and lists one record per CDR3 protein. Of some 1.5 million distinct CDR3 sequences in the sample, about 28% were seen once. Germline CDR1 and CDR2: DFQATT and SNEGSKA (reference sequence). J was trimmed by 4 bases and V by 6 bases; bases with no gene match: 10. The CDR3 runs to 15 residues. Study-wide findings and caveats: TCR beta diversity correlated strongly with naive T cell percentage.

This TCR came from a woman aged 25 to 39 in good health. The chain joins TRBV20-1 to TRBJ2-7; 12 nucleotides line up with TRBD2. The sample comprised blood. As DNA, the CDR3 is TGCAGTGCCAAGACTAGCGGGGGCCCCCCGTACGAGCAGTACTTC. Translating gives CSAKTSGGPPYEQYF.